The source of this TCR beta chain is a study of shared clonotypes between healthy human individuals. This clone has a single count. CDR1 is MGHDK, CDR2 SYGVNS, per germline. CDR3 length: 14 amino acids. The V end lost 3 bases, the J end lost 9 bases, and 15 bases lay between the germline ends. The data were produced by immunoSEQ multiplex PCR, yet TCRdb's version contains in-frame clones alone and is incomplete. The sample includes some 1.1 million clones, approximately 80% seen only once; the top ten take 0.7% to 0.95%. The gene calls are TRBV25-1 and TRBJ1-5; no firm D call. This receptor was taken from a young man in good health. Some clones in this sample may be carry-over from other donors' samples. The sample was memory CD4+ T cells from PBMCs. Indicated subset: CD45RA-negative fraction. The chain's CDR3 is CASSDPLRSGPQHF. CDR3 sequence (DNA): TGTGCCAGCAGTGACCCTCTCCGGTCGGGGCCCCAGCATTTT.